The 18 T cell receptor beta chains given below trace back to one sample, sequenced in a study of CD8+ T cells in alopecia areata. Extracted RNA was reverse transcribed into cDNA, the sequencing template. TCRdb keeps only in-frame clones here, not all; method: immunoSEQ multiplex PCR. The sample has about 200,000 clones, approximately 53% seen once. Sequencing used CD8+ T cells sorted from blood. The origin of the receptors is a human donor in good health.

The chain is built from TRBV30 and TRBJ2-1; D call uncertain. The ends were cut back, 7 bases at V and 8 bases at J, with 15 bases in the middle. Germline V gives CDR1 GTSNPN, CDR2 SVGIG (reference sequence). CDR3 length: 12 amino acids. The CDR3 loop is CALESPHDEQFF. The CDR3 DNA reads TGTGCCTTGGAGTCCCCCCACGATGAGCAGTTCTTC.

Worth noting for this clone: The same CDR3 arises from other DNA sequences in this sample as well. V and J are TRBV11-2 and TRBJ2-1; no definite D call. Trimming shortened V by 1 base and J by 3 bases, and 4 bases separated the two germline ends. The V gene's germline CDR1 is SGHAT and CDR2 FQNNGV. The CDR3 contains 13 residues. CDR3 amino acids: CASSLGGYNEQFF. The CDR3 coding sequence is TGTGCCAGCAGCTTAGGAGGCTACAATGAGCAGTTCTTC.

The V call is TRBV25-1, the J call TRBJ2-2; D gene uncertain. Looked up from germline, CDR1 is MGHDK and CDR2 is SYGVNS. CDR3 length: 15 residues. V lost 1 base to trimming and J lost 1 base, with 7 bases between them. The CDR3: CASSEFGQNTGELFF. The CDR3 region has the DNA TGTGCCAGCAGTGAATTTGGCCAGAACACCGGGGAGCTGTTTTTT.

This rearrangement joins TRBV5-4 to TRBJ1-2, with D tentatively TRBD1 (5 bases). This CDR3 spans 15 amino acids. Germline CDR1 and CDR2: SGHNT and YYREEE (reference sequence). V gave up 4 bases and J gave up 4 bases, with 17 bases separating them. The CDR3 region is CASSAGTADSYGYTF. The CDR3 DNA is TGTGCCAGCAGCGCCGGGACGGCCGATTCCTATGGCTACACCTTC.

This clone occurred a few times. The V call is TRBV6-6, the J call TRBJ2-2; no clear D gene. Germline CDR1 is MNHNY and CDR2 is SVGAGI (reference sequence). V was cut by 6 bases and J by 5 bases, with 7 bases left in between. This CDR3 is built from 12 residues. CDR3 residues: CASSYNTGELFF. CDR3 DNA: TGTGCCAGCAGCTACAATACCGGGGAGCTGTTTTTT.

The CDR3 spells CATSRERTAKNIQYF. The CDR3 DNA is TGTGCCACCAGCAGAGAGAGGACAGCCAAAAACATTCAGTACTTC. This chain uses TRBV15 with TRBJ2-4; D is ambiguous. Germline CDR1 and CDR2: LNHNV and YYDKDF (reference sequence). Trimming removed 0 bases from V and 0 bases from J, with 6 bases in between. The CDR3 length is 15 residues.

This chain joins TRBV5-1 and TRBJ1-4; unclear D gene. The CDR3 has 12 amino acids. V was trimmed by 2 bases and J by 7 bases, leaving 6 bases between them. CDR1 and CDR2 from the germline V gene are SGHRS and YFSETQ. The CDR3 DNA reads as TGCGCCAGCAGCTTAGACGGTGAAAAACTGTTTTTT. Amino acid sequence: CASSLDGEKLFF. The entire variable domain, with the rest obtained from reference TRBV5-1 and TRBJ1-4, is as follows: KAGVTQTPRYLIKTRGQQVTLSCSPISGHRSVSWYQQTPGQGLQFLFEYFSETQRNKGNFPGRFSGRQFSNSRSEMNVSTLELGDSALYLCASSLDGEKLFFGSGTQLSVL.

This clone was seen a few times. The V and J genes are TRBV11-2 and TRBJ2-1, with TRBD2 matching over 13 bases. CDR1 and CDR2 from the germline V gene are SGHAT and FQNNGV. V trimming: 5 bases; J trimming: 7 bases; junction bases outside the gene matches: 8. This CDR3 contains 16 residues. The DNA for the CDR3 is TGTGCCAGCAGCCCGAGGACTAGCGGGGGCGGGAATGAGCAGTTCTTC. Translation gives CASSPRTSGGGNEQFF. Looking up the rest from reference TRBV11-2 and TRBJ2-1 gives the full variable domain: EAGVAQSPRYKIIEKRQSVAFWCNPISGHATLYWYQQILGQGPKLLIQFQNNGVVDDSQLPKDRFSAERLKGVDSTLKIQPAKLEDSAVYLCASSPRTSGGGNEQFFGPGTRLTVL.

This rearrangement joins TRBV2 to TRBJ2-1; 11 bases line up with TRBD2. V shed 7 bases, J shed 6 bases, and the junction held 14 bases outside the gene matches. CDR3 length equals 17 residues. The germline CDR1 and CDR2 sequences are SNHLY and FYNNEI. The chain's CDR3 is CASMGLAGGSSSNEQFF. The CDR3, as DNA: TGTGCCAGCATGGGGCTAGCGGGGGGTTCCAGCTCCAATGAGCAGTTCTTC.

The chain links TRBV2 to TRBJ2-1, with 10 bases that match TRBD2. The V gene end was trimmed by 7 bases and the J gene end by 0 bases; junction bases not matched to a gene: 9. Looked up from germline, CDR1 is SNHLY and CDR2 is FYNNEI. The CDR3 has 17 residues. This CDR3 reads CASIGIAGGSSYNEQFF. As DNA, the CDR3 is TGTGCCAGCATCGGAATAGCGGGGGGATCCTCCTACAATGAGCAGTTCTTC.

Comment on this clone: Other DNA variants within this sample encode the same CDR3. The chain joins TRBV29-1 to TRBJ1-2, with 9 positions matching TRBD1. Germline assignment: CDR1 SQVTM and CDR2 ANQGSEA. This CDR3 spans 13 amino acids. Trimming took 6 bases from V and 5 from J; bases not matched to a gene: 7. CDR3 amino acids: CSVPGQGGYGYTF. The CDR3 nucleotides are TGCAGCGTACCGGGACAGGGAGGGTATGGCTACACCTTC.

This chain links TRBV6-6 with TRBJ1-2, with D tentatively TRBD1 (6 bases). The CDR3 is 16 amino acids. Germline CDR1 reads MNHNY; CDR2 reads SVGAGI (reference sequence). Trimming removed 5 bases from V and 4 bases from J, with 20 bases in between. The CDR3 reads CASSQKNRVGIYGYTF. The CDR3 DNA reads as TGTGCCAGCAGTCAAAAAAACAGGGTAGGGATCTATGGCTACACCTTC.

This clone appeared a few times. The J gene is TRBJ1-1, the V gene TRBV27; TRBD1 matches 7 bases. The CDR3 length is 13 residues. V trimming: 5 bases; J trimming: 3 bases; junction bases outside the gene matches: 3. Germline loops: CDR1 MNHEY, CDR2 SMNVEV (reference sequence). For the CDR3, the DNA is TGTGCCAGCAGTCTCACAGGGGACACTGAAGCTTTCTTT. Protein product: CASSLTGDTEAFF.

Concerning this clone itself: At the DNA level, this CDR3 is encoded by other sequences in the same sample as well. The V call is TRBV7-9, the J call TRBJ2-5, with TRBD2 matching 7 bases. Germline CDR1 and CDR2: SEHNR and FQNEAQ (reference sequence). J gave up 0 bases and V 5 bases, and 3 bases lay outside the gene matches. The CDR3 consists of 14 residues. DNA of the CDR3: TGTGCCAGCAGCCCAGGGACTAACCAAGAGACCCAGTACTTC. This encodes CASSPGTNQETQYF. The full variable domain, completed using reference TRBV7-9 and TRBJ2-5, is DTGVSQNPRHKITKRGQNVTFRCDPISEHNRLYWYRQTLGQGPEFLTYFQNEAQLEKSRLLSDRFSAERPKGSFSTLEIQRTEQGDSAMYLCASSPGTNQETQYFGPGTRLLVL.

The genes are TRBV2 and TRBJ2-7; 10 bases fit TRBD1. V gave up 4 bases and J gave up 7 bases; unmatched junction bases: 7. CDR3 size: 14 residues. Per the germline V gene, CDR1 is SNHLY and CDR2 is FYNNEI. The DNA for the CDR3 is TGTGCCAGCAGTGGACAGGGGGCACTGTGGGAGCAGTACTTC. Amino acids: CASSGQGALWEQYF.

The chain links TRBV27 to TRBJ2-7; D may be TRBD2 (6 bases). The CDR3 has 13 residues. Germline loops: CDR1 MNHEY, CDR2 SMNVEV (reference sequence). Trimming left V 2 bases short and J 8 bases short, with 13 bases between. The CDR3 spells CASSLGGAGKQYF. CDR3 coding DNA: TGTGCCAGCAGTTTAGGAGGGGCAGGGAAGCAGTACTTC.

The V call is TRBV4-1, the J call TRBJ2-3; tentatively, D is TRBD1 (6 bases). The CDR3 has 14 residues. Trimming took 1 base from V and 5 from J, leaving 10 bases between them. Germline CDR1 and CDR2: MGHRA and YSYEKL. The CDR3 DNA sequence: TGCGCCAGCAGCCAAGGTCAACAGGGAGATACGCAGTATTTT. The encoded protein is CASSQGQQGDTQYF.

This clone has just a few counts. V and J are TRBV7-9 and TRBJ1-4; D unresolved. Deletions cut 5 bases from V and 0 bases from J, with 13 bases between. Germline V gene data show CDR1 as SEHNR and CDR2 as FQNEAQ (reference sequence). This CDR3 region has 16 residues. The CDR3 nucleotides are TGTGCCAGCAGCCCTCAGGCGGGTTCAACTAATGAAAAACTGTTTTTT. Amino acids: CASSPQAGSTNEKLFF. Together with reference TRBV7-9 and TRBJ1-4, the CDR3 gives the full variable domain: DTGVSQNPRHKITKRGQNVTFRCDPISEHNRLYWYRQTLGQGPEFLTYFQNEAQLEKSRLLSDRFSAERPKGSFSTLEIQRTEQGDSAMYLCASSPQAGSTNEKLFFGSGTQLSVL.